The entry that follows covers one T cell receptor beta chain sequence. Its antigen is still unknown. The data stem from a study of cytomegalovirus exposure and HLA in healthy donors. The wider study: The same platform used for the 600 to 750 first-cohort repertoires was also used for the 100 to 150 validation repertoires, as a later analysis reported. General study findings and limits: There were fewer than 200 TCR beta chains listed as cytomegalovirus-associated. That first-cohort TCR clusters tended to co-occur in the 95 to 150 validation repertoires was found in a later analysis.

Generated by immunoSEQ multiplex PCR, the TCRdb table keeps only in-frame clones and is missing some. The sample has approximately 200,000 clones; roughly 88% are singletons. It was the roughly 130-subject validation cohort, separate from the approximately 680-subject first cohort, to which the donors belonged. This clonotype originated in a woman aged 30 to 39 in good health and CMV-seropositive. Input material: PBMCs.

Here the CDR3 DNA reads TGCGCCAGCAGCTTGGATAGTAGCAATCAGCCCCAGCATTTT. Protein product: CASSLDSSNQPQHF. V is TRBV5-1 and J is TRBJ1-5; unclear D gene. CDR1 and CDR2 (germline): SGHRS, YFSETQ. V lost 0 bases and J lost 0, with 4 bases in between. The CDR3 consists of 14 residues.